This is a list of T cell receptor beta chains from one sample in a study of T cells after yellow fever vaccination. TCRdb redid the calling of the 5' RACE reads with MiXCR, one entry per CDR3 protein. The table lists over 65,000 distinct CDR3 sequences, about 14% of them singletons. The source material was CD8+ T cells not binding an NS4B(214-222) dextramer, sorted from PBMCs, sampled 21 days after the first yellow fever vaccination. Every receptor here comes from a man younger than 35 who received the YFV17D yellow fever vaccine. Both conserved end residues are part of each CDR3. Not all rows give a size; the values are once, few, many and, for expanded clones, a class.

clone_size	v_call	cdr3_length	cdr3_aa
-	TRBV10-1	18	CASSECGERGYIQETQYF
-	TRBV7-8	14	CASSPPGRREKLFF
-	TRBV6-1	14	CASSEWRGVYGYTF
-	TRBV29-1	12	CSVVAGAGEQFF
few	TRBV4-1	16	CASSQVTDNPNYGYTF
-	TRBV7-2	13	CASSLAVTYEQYF
-	TRBV6-4	16	CASSDSASGGADTQYF
few	TRBV6-5	16	CASSYGMELTYNEQFF
few	TRBV5-4	12	CAIPDRETEAFF
-	TRBV7-9	14	CASSARLGRETQYF
few	TRBV27	13	CASSPGTGLEQYF
many	TRBV3-1	14	CASSRDGLSNEQFF